This record looks at one T cell receptor (beta chain) sequence and its context. This entry belongs to a study of blood T cell repertoires in COVID-19. Germline values: CDR1 SNHLY, CDR2 FYNNEI. CDR3 length: 16 amino acids. V trimming: 10 bases; J trimming: 4 bases; junction bases outside the gene matches: 16. TCRdb's table, derived via immunoSEQ multiplex PCR, lists solely in-frame clones and lacks some. Seen here are about 87,000 clones, about 85% observed once, and the top ten hold around 2.9%. Seattle researchers signed up patients amid active infection and tracked them longitudinally. The sequenced sample consisted of peripheral blood. V is TRBV2 and J is TRBJ1-5, with TRBD1 identical over 7 bases. This clonotype was sampled from an elderly woman with COVID-19, enrolled during active disease. CDR3 DNA: TGTGCCACTGCAGACAGGGTCAGACAAGCAAATCAGCCCCAGCATTTT. This gives the protein CATADRVRQANQPQHF.